This TCR beta chain was recorded in a study of a mutant IDH1 vaccine in newly diagnosed glioma. The CDR3 spans 13 residues. Trimming removed 6 bases from V and 3 bases from J; junction bases left unmatched: 0. Germline V CDR1 and CDR2: SNHLY, FYNNEI. Data came from immunoSEQ multiplex PCR; TCRdb stores just in-frame clones and leaves some out. The data hold roughly 48,000 clones, with 76% observed a single time. The time point: week 35, safety follow-up. Topical imiquimod accompanied each vaccine dose, which consisted of 300 ug of mutant IDH1 20-mer peptide. Of note for this clone: Its cognate antigen is unknown.

The receptor's source is a man aged 35-49 years with glioma. Sequencing was performed on PBMCs, taken from a glioma patient whose treatment included an IDH1 peptide vaccine. V and J are TRBV2 and TRBJ2-5; 11 nucleotides align to TRBD1. CDR3 sequence reads: CASRGQGEETQYF. In nucleotides, the CDR3 is TGTGCCAGCAGGGGACAGGGGGAAGAGACCCAGTACTTC.